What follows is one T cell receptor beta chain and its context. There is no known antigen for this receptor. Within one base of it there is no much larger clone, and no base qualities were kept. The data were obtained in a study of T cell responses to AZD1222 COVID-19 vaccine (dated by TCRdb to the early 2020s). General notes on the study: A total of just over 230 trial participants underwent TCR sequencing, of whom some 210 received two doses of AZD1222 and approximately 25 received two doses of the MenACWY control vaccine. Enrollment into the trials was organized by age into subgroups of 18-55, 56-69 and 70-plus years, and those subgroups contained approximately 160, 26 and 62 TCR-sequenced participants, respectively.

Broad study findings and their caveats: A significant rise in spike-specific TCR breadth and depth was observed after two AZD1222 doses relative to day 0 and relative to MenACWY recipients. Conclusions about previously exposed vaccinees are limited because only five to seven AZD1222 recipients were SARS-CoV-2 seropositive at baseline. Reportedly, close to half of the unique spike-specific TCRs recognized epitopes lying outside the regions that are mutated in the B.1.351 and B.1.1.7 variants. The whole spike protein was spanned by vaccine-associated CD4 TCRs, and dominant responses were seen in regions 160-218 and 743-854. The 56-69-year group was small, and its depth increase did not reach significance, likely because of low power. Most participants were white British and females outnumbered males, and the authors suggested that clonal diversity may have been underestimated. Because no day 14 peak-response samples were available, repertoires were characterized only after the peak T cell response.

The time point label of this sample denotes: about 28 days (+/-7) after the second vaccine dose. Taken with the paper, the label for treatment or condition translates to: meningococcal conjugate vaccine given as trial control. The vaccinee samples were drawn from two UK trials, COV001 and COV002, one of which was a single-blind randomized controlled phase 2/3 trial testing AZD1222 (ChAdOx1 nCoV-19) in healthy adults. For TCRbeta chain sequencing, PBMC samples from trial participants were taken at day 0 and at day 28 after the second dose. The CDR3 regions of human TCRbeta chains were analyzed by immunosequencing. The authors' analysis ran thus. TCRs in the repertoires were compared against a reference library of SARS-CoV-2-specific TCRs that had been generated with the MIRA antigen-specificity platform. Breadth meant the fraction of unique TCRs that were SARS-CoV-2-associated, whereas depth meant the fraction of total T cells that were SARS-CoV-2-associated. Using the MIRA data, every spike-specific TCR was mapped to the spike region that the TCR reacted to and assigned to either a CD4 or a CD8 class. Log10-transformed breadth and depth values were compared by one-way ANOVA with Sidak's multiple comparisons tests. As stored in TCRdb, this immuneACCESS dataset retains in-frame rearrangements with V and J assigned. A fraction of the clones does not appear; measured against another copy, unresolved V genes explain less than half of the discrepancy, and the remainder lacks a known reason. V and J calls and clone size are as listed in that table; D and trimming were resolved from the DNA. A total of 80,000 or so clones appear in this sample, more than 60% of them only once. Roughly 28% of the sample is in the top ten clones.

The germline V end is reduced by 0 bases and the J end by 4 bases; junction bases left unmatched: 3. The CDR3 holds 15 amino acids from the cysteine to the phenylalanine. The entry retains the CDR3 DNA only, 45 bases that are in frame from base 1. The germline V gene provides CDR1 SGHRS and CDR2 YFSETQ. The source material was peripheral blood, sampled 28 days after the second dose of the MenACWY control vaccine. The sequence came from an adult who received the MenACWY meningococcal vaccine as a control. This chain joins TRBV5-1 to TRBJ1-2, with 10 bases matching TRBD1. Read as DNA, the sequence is TGCGCCAGCAGCTTGGAGGGACAGGGGTCCTATGGCTACACCTTC. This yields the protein CASSLEGQGSYGYTF.